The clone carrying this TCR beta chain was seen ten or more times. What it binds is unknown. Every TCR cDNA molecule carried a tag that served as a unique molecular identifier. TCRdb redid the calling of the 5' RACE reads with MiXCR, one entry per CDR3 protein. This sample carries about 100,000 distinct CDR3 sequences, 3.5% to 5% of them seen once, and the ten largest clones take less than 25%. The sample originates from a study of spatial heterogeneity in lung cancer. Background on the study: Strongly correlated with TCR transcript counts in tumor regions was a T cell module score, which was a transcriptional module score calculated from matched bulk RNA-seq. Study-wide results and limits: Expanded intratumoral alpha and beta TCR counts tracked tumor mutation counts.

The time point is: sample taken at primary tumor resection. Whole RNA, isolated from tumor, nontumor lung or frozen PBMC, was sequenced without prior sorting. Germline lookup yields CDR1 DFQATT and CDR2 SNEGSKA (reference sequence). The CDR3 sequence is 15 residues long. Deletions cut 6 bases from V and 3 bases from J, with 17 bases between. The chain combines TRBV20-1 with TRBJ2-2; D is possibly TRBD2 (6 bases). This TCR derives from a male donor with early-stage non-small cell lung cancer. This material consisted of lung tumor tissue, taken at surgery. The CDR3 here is CSAQRGGRDTGELFF. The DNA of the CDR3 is TGCAGTGCCCAGAGAGGAGGGAGAGACACCGGGGAGCTGTTTTTT.